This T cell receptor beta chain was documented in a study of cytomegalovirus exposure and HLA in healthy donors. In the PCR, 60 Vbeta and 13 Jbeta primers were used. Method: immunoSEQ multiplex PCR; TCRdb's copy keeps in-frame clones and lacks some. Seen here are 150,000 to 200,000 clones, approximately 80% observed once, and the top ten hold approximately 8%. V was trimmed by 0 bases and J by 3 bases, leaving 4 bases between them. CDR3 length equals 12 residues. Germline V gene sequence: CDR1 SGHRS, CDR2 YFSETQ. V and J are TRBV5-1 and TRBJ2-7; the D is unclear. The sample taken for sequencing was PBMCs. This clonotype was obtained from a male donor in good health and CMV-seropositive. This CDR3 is CASSLVGYEQYF. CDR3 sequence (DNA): TGCGCCAGCAGCTTGGTCGGCTACGAGCAGTACTTC. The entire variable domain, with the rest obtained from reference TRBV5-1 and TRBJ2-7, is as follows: KAGVTQTPRYLIKTRGQQVTLSCSPISGHRSVSWYQQTPGQGLQFLFEYFSETQRNKGNFPGRFSGRQFSNSRSEMNVSTLELGDSALYLCASSLVGYEQYFGPGTRLTVT.